This is a list of T cell receptor beta chains from one sample in a study of T cells in localized non-small cell lung cancer. Assay used: immunoSEQ multiplex PCR; TCRdb lists only in-frame clones, some missing. In the table there are 60,000 or so clones, roughly four fifths of which are singletons. The sample was PBMCs, taken before any cancer treatment. Receptors originate from a man aged 35 to 69 with stage II lung adenocarcinoma. Each CDR3 is given with its conserved first and last residue. D genes are given only for firm matches. Not every row has a clone size; where given, it reads once, few, many or a size class.

j_call d_call clone_size v_call cdr3_aa cdr3_nt
TRBJ2-1 . . TRBV5-6 CASSLRRNNEQFF TGTGCCAGCAGCTTGAGGAGAAACAATGAGCAGTTCTTC
TRBJ1-1 . . TRBV18 CASSPRQVQGTEAFF TGTGCCAGCTCACCACGACAGGTCCAGGGCACTGAAGCTTTCTTT
TRBJ1-5 . . TRBV11-3 CASSLDRGNQPQHF TGTGCCAGCAGCTTAGACAGGGGTAATCAGCCCCAGCATTTT
TRBJ1-2 . . TRBV4-1 CASSQEGGYTF TGCGCCAGCAGCCAAGAAGGTGGCTACACCTTC
TRBJ2-7 TRBD2 . TRBV6-1 CASSEAGGASGEQYF TGTGCCAGCAGTGAAGCCGGGGGGGCATCGGGCGAGCAGTACTTC
TRBJ1-1 . . TRBV27 CASSSRGVKRYTEAFF TGTGCCAGCAGTTCCCGGGGGGTAAAGAGGTACACTGAAGCTTTCTTT
TRBJ1-2 . . TRBV15 CATSRVSGPDYTF TGTGCCACCAGCAGAGTATCGGGGCCTGACTACACCTTC
TRBJ2-1 TRBD2 . TRBV10-3 CAISVSSGSSYNEQFF TGTGCCATCAGTGTTTCTAGCGGAAGCTCCTACAATGAGCAGTTCTTC
TRBJ2-7 . once TRBV6-5 CASSLLVLGNSYEQYF TGTGCCAGCAGTTTACTCGTCCTAGGGAACTCCTACGAGCAGTACTTC
TRBJ2-2 TRBD1 . TRBV10-3 CAISGDRGGTGELFF TGTGCCATCAGTGGGGACAGGGGAGGGACCGGGGAGCTGTTTTTT
TRBJ2-4 TRBD2 . TRBV19 CATREGNIQYF TGTGCCACCAGGGAGGGAAACATTCAGTACTTC
TRBJ2-7 TRBD2 once TRBV11-2 CASSVRLAGGPYEQYF TGTGCCAGCAGCGTCCGACTAGCGGGAGGGCCTTACGAGCAGTACTTC
TRBJ2-7 . . TRBV11-2 CASSLGRDPSYEQYF TGTGCCAGCAGCTTAGGGCGGGATCCCTCCTACGAGCAGTACTTC
TRBJ2-5 TRBD2 . TRBV6-6 CASSHPGGSQETQYF TGTGCCAGCAGCCACCCCGGGGGGAGCCAAGAGACCCAGTACTTC
TRBJ1-2 . . TRBV19 CASSSPGPKITF TGTGCCAGTAGTAGCCCGGGTCCCAAGATAACCTTC
TRBJ2-7 . medium-sized TRBV4-2 CASSPLGDRAYEQYF TGTGCCAGCAGCCCATTGGGGGACCGGGCCTACGAGCAGTACTTC
TRBJ1-1 . . TRBV5-1 CASMETMNTEAFF TGCGCCAGCATGGAGACTATGAACACTGAAGCTTTCTTT
TRBJ2-1 . . TRBV7-3 CASSPSGTRYNEQFF TGTGCCAGCAGCCCGTCCGGGACCCGTTACAATGAGCAGTTCTTC
TRBJ1-1 . . TRBV18 CASSPSVWTEAFF TGTGCCAGCTCACCATCTGTGTGGACTGAAGCTTTCTTT
TRBJ2-2 . . TRBV6-1 CASSTSWTGELFF TGTGCCAGCAGCACTAGTTGGACCGGGGAGCTGTTTTTT
TRBJ2-7 TRBD1 . TRBV19 CASRRTGQYPSTYEQYF TGTGCCAGTAGGAGGACAGGACAATATCCTTCTACCTACGAGCAGTACTTC
TRBJ1-1 . . TRBV5-5 CASSRDAGGTEAFF TGTGCCAGCAGTCGGGACGCGGGCGGCACTGAAGCTTTCTTT
TRBJ1-3 . . TRBV11-2 CASSLTPVFVNTIYF TGTGCCAGCAGCTTAACCCCAGTATTCGTAAACACCATATATTTT
TRBJ2-2 . medium-sized TRBV6-4 CASSDTEDGELFF TGTGCCAGCAGTGACACCGAGGACGGGGAGCTGTTTTTT
TRBJ2-3 TRBD2 . TRBV30 CACPREGSTDTQYF TGTGCCTGCCCCCGGGAGGGAAGCACAGATACGCAGTATTTT
TRBJ2-7 TRBD2 once TRBV15 CATAGGVGRTNEQYF TGTGCCACCGCCGGGGGGGTAGGGAGAACCAACGAGCAGTACTTC
TRBJ2-6 TRBD1 . TRBV18 CASSSTGPSGANVLTF TGTGCCAGCTCATCGACAGGGCCCTCTGGGGCCAACGTCCTGACTTTC
TRBJ2-1 . once TRBV5-1 CASSLESGAAYNEQFF TGCGCCAGCAGCTTGGAATCCGGCGCGGCCTACAATGAGCAGTTCTTC
TRBJ1-2 . few TRBV30 CAWSHWRDRSLLRGHAGYTF TGTGCCTGGAGTCACTGGAGGGACCGCAGTCTCCTAAGGGGACATGCTGGCTACACCTTC
TRBJ2-7 . . TRBV2 CASSERERAIKGDYEQYF TGTGCCAGCAGTGAAAGAGAGCGGGCAATCAAAGGAGACTACGAGCAGTACTTC
TRBJ1-2 TRBD1 . TRBV27 CASSWDRGLHYGYTF TGTGCCAGCAGTTGGGACAGGGGGCTTCACTACGGCTACACCTTC
TRBJ2-5 . . TRBV9 CASSVTGPRDATQYF TGTGCCAGCAGCGTTACAGGTCCTCGGGATGCGACCCAGTACTTC
TRBJ1-4 . . TRBV4-3 CASSQAPQGVGEKLFF TGCGCCAGCAGCCAAGCCCCCCAAGGGGTGGGTGAAAAACTGTTTTTT
TRBJ1-1 . . TRBV2 CASRSGPGRGTEAFF TGTGCCAGCAGATCAGGTCCGGGCCGGGGCACTGAAGCTTTCTTT
TRBJ2-1 . once TRBV6-5 CASSYWRAYNEQFF TGTGCCAGCAGTTACTGGCGGGCGTACAATGAGCAGTTCTTC
TRBJ2-7 . . TRBV7-8 CASAGVTSYEQYF TGTGCCAGCGCCGGGGTTACTTCCTACGAGCAGTACTTC
TRBJ2-3 . . TRBV11-2 CASKRAPDTQYF TGTGCCAGCAAAAGAGCCCCAGATACGCAGTATTTT
TRBJ1-1 . . TRBV27 CASSWTGNAEAFF TGTGCCAGCAGCTGGACGGGAAACGCTGAAGCTTTCTTT
TRBJ1-4 TRBD1 few TRBV13 CASSRTGGGGEKLFF TGTGCCAGCAGCCGCACAGGGGGCGGAGGTGAAAAACTGTTTTTT
TRBJ1-2 . . TRBV18 CASSTVGYGYTF TGTGCCAGCTCAACCGTAGGTTATGGCTACACCTTC
TRBJ2-1 . . TRBV6-6 CASSSTRRRYNEQFF TGTGCCAGCAGTTCGACTAGGAGGAGGTACAATGAGCAGTTCTTC
TRBJ2-3 TRBD2 few TRBV10-1 CASSLRAGAVDTQYF TGCGCCAGCAGCCTTCGGGCGGGAGCGGTAGATACGCAGTATTTT
TRBJ2-4 TRBD2 . TRBV19 CASGGLAGGPNKNIQYF TGTGCCAGTGGGGGACTAGCGGGAGGGCCTAACAAAAACATTCAGTACTTC
TRBJ2-2 . . TRBV30 CAWSVRARVNGELFF TGTGCCTGGAGTGTACGGGCACGGGTGAACGGGGAGCTGTTTTTT
TRBJ2-3 . . TRBV27 CASSFGQESDTQYF TGTGCCAGCAGTTTTGGGCAGGAGTCAGATACGCAGTATTTT
TRBJ1-4 . . TRBV5-1 CASSLKNQGIGEKLFF TGCGCCAGCAGCCTCAAGAACCAGGGGATAGGGGAAAAACTGTTTTTT
TRBJ1-5 TRBD1 . TRBV19 CASRDRGNQPQHF TGTGCCAGTAGAGACAGGGGTAATCAGCCCCAGCATTTT
TRBJ1-1 . . TRBV7-9 CASSLAVLDTEAFF TGTGCCAGCAGCTTAGCTGTTCTGGACACTGAAGCTTTCTTT
TRBJ1-1 TRBD1 once TRBV6-5 CASSLGQIKAFF TGTGCCAGCAGCCTGGGACAGATCAAAGCTTTCTTT
TRBJ2-2 TRBD2 . TRBV4-2 CASSRATGTSGSTGELFF TGTGCCAGCAGCCGGGCCACCGGGACTAGCGGGAGCACCGGGGAGCTGTTTTTT
TRBJ1-1 . . TRBV28 CASSFVRGLGTEAFF TGTGCCAGCAGTTTCGTTAGGGGCCTCGGCACTGAAGCTTTCTTT
TRBJ1-1 TRBD1 . TRBV9 CASSVAGTGGLTEAFF TGTGCCAGCAGCGTAGCTGGGACAGGGGGTTTAACTGAAGCTTTCTTT